The 10 T cell receptor beta chains in this list originate from one sample, sequenced in a study of shared clonotypes between healthy human individuals. Sequencing was performed with immunoSEQ multiplex PCR; in TCRdb, only in-frame clones are kept and a portion is missing. This table has some 690,000 clones, about 90% appearing once. Sequences were obtained from memory CD8+ T cells from PBMCs. The subset is: CD45RO+ cells pooled with CCR7-negative TemRA cells. The receptors were sampled from a man between 18 and 29 years old in good health. Some clones in this sample may be carry-over from other donors' samples.

The chain uses TRBV19 and TRBJ2-2; TRBD2 might be the D (5 bases). Germline CDR1 LNHDA, CDR2 SQIVND (reference sequence). The CDR3 covers 13 residues. The V gene lost 9 bases and the J gene lost 8 bases, with 16 bases spanning the gap. CDR3 protein: CASLDSVFGELFF. The CDR3, as DNA: TGTGCCAGCTTGGACTCCGTATTTGGGGAGCTGTTTTTT. The whole variable domain, filled in from reference TRBV19 and TRBJ2-2, reads DGGITQSPKYLFRKEGQNVTLSCEQNLNHDAMYWYRQDPGQGLRLIYYSQIVNDFQKGDIAEGYSVSREKKESFPLTVTSAQKNPTAFYLCASLDSVFGELFFGEGSRLTVL.

The V and J genes are TRBV4-1 and TRBJ2-5, with D maybe TRBD2 (5 bases). The V and J ends lost 4 bases and 1 base respectively, with 10 bases between them. CDR3 length: 14 residues. Germline assignment: CDR1 MGHRA and CDR2 YSYEKL. The CDR3 DNA reads TGCGCCAGCAGCCGCCGGACTGCCCAAGAGACCCAGTACTTC. It yields the protein CASSRRTAQETQYF.

This clone showed up just once. J is TRBJ2-7 and V is TRBV25-1, with D perhaps matching TRBD2 (6 bases). The CDR3 totals 13 residues. The V gene lost 3 bases and the J gene lost 3 bases, with 9 bases spanning the gap. Germline loops: CDR1 MGHDK, CDR2 SYGVNS. The CDR3 DNA follows: TGTGCCAGCAGTGACGGGCGGGACTACGAGCAGTACTTC. Translation gives CASSDGRDYEQYF.

The chain joins TRBV29-1 to TRBJ2-1; TRBD2 agrees at 12 bases. V trimming: 1 base; J trimming: 8 bases; junction bases outside the gene matches: 3. The CDR3 contains 14 residues. CDR1 and CDR2 from the germline V gene are SQVTM and ANQGSEA. The CDR3 DNA reads TGCAGCGTTGAAGGGACTAGCGGGACGCATGAGCAGTTCTTC. This translates into CSVEGTSGTHEQFF.

The genes are TRBV5-1 and TRBJ2-7; D is uncertain. Germline V gives CDR1 SGHRS, CDR2 YFSETQ. V gave up 4 bases and J gave up 0 bases, with 20 bases separating them. This CDR3 contains 17 residues. The CDR3 bases are TGCGCCAGCAGCGTAGCCCTTAAGTCGGGCAACTCCTACGAGCAGTACTTC. Translating it yields CASSVALKSGNSYEQYF.

The V and J genes are TRBV5-1 and TRBJ2-5, with a weak D call TRBD1 (6 bases). The DNA end lines up better with TRBJ2-7; the J call may be wrong. CDR1 is SGHRS and CDR2 is YFSETQ in the germline V gene. CDR3 length: 14 amino acids. The CDR3 DNA reads TGCGCCAGCAGCTTTACAGGGCCGGGCTACGAGCAGTACTTC. Translation gives CASSFTGPGYEQYF.

The chain employs TRBV7-9 and TRBJ1-1, with TRBD1 matching 7 bases. Germline assignment: CDR1 SEHNR and CDR2 FQNEAQ (reference sequence). Trimming removed 5 bases from V and 0 bases from J; junction bases left unmatched: 6. There are 15 residues in the CDR3. CDR3 residues: CASSLGQALNTEAFF. The CDR3 DNA reads as TGTGCCAGCAGCCTCGGACAGGCCCTGAACACTGAAGCTTTCTTT. The full variable domain, with the rest looked up from reference TRBV7-9 and TRBJ1-1, is DTGVSQNPRHKITKRGQNVTFRCDPISEHNRLYWYRQTLGQGPEFLTYFQNEAQLEKSRLLSDRFSAERPKGSFSTLEIQRTEQGDSAMYLCASSLGQALNTEAFFGQGTRLTVV.

As DNA, the CDR3 is TGTGCCAGCAGTTTATCTGGTCAACAGGGGGCATTTGATCAGCCCCAGCATTTT. This codes for CASSLSGQQGAFDQPQHF. The chain is built from TRBV27 and TRBJ1-5; TRBD1 matches at 9 bases. CDR3 length: 18 amino acids. Unmatched junction bases numbered 11, after V lost 0 bases and J lost 5 bases. CDR1 and CDR2 from the germline V gene are MNHEY and SMNVEV (reference sequence).

The chain joins TRBV4-1 to TRBJ1-1; D possibly corresponds to TRBD1 (6 bases). Germline values: CDR1 MGHRA, CDR2 YSYEKL. The germline V and J ends were trimmed by 2 bases and 11 bases, with 24 bases remaining between them. This CDR3 has 16 amino acids. The CDR3 region is CASSQTTGSAGRPAFF. In DNA, the CDR3 is TGCGCCAGCAGCCAAACTACAGGGAGTGCGGGGAGACCGGCTTTCTTT.

The chain employs TRBV5-8 and TRBJ2-7; 9 nucleotides agree with TRBD1. The CDR3 is 14 amino acids. Germline assignment: CDR1 SGHTS and CDR2 YDEGEE. The V segment lost 4 bases and the J segment 3 bases; nucleotides outside the gene matches: 5. CDR3 DNA: TGTGCCAGCAGCGAGGACAGGGGCTACTACGAGCAGTACTTC. The encoded protein is CASSEDRGYYEQYF.